This T cell receptor beta chain was recorded in a study of CD8+ T cells in alopecia areata. As for the study in general: Treatment ran 6 to 18 months, with 6 months of follow-up afterward.

Both peripheral blood and punch biopsies of lesional scalp skin were obtained from patients who had alopecia areata. The sorting of PBMCs gave CD4+ and CD8+ T cells. RNA extraction and reverse transcription yielded cDNA as sequencing template. TCRdb keeps only in-frame clones here, not all; method: immunoSEQ multiplex PCR. In the table there are approximately 180,000 clones, about 70% of which are singletons. This clonotype was obtained from a human donor with alopecia areata. Material: CD8+ T cells sorted from blood, obtained at week 0.

The CDR3 bases are TGCAGCGGTACCGGGACAGACTACGAGCAGTACTTC. This encodes CSGTGTDYEQYF. The gene calls are TRBV29-1 and TRBJ2-7; 7 nucleotides agree with TRBD1. Germline trimming cut 7 bases from V and 3 bases from J; bases unmatched to any gene: 6. The CDR3 has 12 residues. CDR1 is SQVTM, CDR2 ANQGSEA, per germline.